This TCR beta chain was identified during a study of T-cell memory formation after mild COVID-19. TCRdb called the 5' RACE reads again in MiXCR, with one record for every CDR3 protein. Found here are hundreds of thousands of distinct CDR3 sequences, about 23% of them singletons; the top ten hold around an eighth. Per germline, CDR1 SGHRS and CDR2 YFSETQ. The CDR3 consists of 15 residues. After removal of 0 bases from V and 7 bases from J, the junction contained 2 bases not matched to a gene. The sequencing sample was made of PBMCs or a T cell subset sorted from them (not recorded which). The source of this sequence is an adult woman who had mild COVID-19 (a few samples of this study predate the infection). Cell type and time point are not known. The rearrangement uses TRBV5-1 and TRBJ2-1; 12 nucleotides agree with TRBD2. The CDR3 DNA reads TGCGCCAGCAGCTTGGCTAGCGGGAGGGAAAATGAGCAGTTCTTC. The encoded protein is CASSLASGRENEQFF.